The 32 T cell receptor beta chains below were found in one sample sequenced in a study of blood T cell repertoires in COVID-19. Sequenced by immunoSEQ multiplex PCR; TCRdb stores in-frame clones only, minus some. The sample holds approximately 400,000 clones, roughly nine tenths seen once. The specimen was PBMCs or T cells enriched from blood (not recorded which). These receptors were collected from a woman in her thirties or forties who had been exposed to COVID-19.

The gene calls are TRBV24-1 and TRBJ1-6; D perhaps matches TRBD1 (5 bases). The CDR3 is 19 residues long. Trimming took off 3 bases at V and 2 bases at J, with 19 bases between the two ends. Germline V gene lookup returns CDR1 KGHDR and CDR2 SFDVKD. DNA for the CDR3: TGTGCCACCAGTGATCCGATCGAAGGAGGGGTAACCTATAATTCACCCCTCCACTTT. Protein product: CATSDPIEGGVTYNSPLHF.

This chain connects TRBV6-6 to TRBJ1-2; D not certain. The CDR3 is made up of 19 amino acids. The V end lost 5 bases, the J end lost 4 bases, and 29 bases lay between the germline ends. Germline CDR1 MNHNY, CDR2 SVGAGI (reference sequence). CDR3 DNA: TGTGCCAGCAGTCTGCGGGGAGGTCATATGCAATCCGGTAGCTATGGCTACACCTTC. Translation gives CASSLRGGHMQSGSYGYTF.

The chain uses TRBV5-6 and TRBJ1-3; D may be TRBD1 (5 bases). Trimming removed 2 bases from V and 4 bases from J, with 16 bases in between. The CDR3 is 16 residues long. CDR1 SGHDT and CDR2 YYEEEE come from the germline V gene. The CDR3 nucleotides read TGTGCCAGCAGCTTTCGCCCCTGGGGCCACGGAAACACCATATATTTT. This sequence encodes CASSFRPWGHGNTIYF.

This clone was counted only a few times. The chain combines TRBV27 with TRBJ1-1, with a tentative D call TRBD1 (6 bases). This CDR3 is built from 15 residues. Germline loops: CDR1 MNHEY, CDR2 SMNVEV (reference sequence). The V end lost 4 bases, the J end lost 1 base, and 13 bases lay between the germline ends. The CDR3 is CASSSTDRPNTEAFF. The CDR3, as DNA: TGTGCCAGCAGTTCTACAGACAGGCCGAACACTGAAGCTTTCTTT.

The chain has TRBV10-3 and TRBJ1-1, with 7 nucleotides matching TRBD1. The germline CDR1 and CDR2 sequences are ENHRY and SYGVKD. There are 14 residues in the CDR3. The V gene end was trimmed by 8 bases and the J gene end by 2 bases; junction bases not matched to a gene: 8. CDR3 sequence: CAIARTGANTEAFF. The CDR3 DNA reads as TGTGCCATCGCCCGAACAGGGGCTAACACTGAAGCTTTCTTT.

This clone was seen a single time. The rearrangement links TRBV30 to TRBJ1-2; 9 nucleotides line up with TRBD1. Germline V gene data show CDR1 as GTSNPN and CDR2 as SVGIG (reference sequence). The length of the CDR3 is 13 residues. J lost 8 bases, V lost 3 bases, and 7 bases had no gene match. CDR3 coding DNA: TGTGCCTGGAGAGTACAGGGGGCGGGGGGCTACACCTTC. Its translation is CAWRVQGAGGYTF.

The chain joins TRBV7-2 to TRBJ2-5; no firm D call. Germline V lookup: CDR1 SGHTA, CDR2 FQGNSA. The CDR3 contains 13 residues. V lost 1 base and J lost 5, with 8 bases in between. Written as DNA, the CDR3 is TGTGCCAGCAGCTTAGTTGTTCGGGAGACCCAGTACTTC. The encoded protein is CASSLVVRETQYF.

The rearrangement links TRBV18 to TRBJ1-5, with D tentatively TRBD1 (6 bases). The CDR3 is 15 amino acids. The V gene's germline CDR1 is KGHSH and CDR2 LQKENI. Trimming left V 1 base short and J 7 bases short, with 14 bases between. Here the CDR3 DNA reads TGTGCCAGCTCACCACTGGACAGCACGGGCCAGCCCCAGCATTTT. Amino acid sequence: CASSPLDSTGQPQHF.

V is TRBV11-3 and J is TRBJ2-2, with D tentatively TRBD1 (6 bases). The CDR3 length is 15 residues. Trimming pared 6 bases from V and 4 bases from J, leaving 15 bases between. Germline V gives CDR1 SGHNT, CDR2 YENEEA. CDR3 region: CASSIVGGGTGELFF. CDR3 coding DNA: TGTGCCAGCAGTATAGTAGGGGGTGGCACCGGGGAGCTGTTTTTT.

V usage is TRBV2 and J usage is TRBJ2-2; 9 bases map to TRBD2. Trimming removed 6 bases from V and 4 bases from J; junction bases left unmatched: 3. Germline loops: CDR1 SNHLY, CDR2 FYNNEI. This CDR3 has 14 residues. The CDR3 DNA is TGTGCCAGCAGGGGACTAGCAGGCACCGGGGAGCTGTTTTTT. Its translation: CASRGLAGTGELFF.

The rearrangement links TRBV15 to TRBJ2-3; 11 bases match TRBD2. Germline assignment: CDR1 LNHNV and CDR2 YYDKDF (reference sequence). The CDR3 loop spans 16 amino acids. J was trimmed by 4 bases and V by 0 bases; bases with no gene match: 3. The CDR3 loop is CATSRELAGVADTQYF. In nucleotides, the CDR3 is TGTGCCACCAGCAGAGAACTAGCGGGAGTAGCAGATACGCAGTATTTT.

The chain joins TRBV3-1 (or the pseudogene TRBV3-2) to TRBJ1-1; D uncertain. From germline, CDR1 is LGHDT and CDR2 YNNKEL (reference sequence). V was pared by 1 base and J by 3 bases, with 12 bases between. The CDR3 runs to 15 residues. Written as DNA, the CDR3 is TGTGCCAGCAGCCAAGTGAGGATCATACACACTGAAGCTTTCTTT. Translation gives CASSQVRIIHTEAFF.

The rearrangement joins TRBV4-1 to TRBJ2-1; tentative D call: TRBD2 (5 bases). Trimming left V 3 bases short and J 12 bases short, with 15 bases between. From germline, CDR1 is MGHRA and CDR2 YSYEKL. The CDR3 length is 13 residues. The CDR3 loop is CASSHFRAGWQFF. The DNA for the CDR3 is TGCGCCAGCAGCCATTTCCGTGCGGGTTGGCAGTTCTTC.

This CDR3 is CASRPQGNTGELFF. The DNA for the CDR3 is TGTGCCAGTAGACCTCAGGGGAACACCGGGGAGCTGTTTTTT. The chain employs TRBV19 and TRBJ2-2; D might be TRBD1 (5 bases). The CDR3 has 14 amino acids. V was pared by 6 bases and J by 1 base, with 9 bases between. Germline lookup yields CDR1 LNHDA and CDR2 SQIVND (reference sequence).

V is TRBV7-6 and J is TRBJ2-7; a weak D match, TRBD1 (5 bases). CDR1 is SGHVS and CDR2 is FNYEAQ in the germline V gene. Trimming took off 1 base at V and 0 bases at J, with 19 bases between the two ends. This CDR3 is 18 amino acids long. The CDR3 spells CASSLEGKGVASSYEQYF. CDR3 bases: TGTGCCAGCAGCTTAGAAGGGAAAGGGGTTGCCTCCTCCTACGAGCAGTACTTC.

This chain joins TRBV27 and TRBJ2-7; 7 bases are shared with TRBD2. With V trimmed by 4 bases and J by 2 bases, 5 bases remained unmatched. CDR3 length equals 14 residues. Per germline, CDR1 MNHEY and CDR2 SMNVEV (reference sequence). CDR3 sequence reads: CASSYSGSPYEQYF. CDR3 DNA: TGTGCCAGCAGTTATAGCGGGTCTCCCTACGAGCAGTACTTC.

This clone was observed once. V and J are TRBV2 and TRBJ2-6; D might be TRBD1 (5 bases). V was pared by 7 bases and J by 0 bases, with 10 bases between. There are 15 residues in the CDR3. Per the germline V gene, CDR1 is SNHLY and CDR2 is FYNNEI. CDR3 coding DNA: TGTGCCAGCAATTCAGGGCTCTCTGGGGCCAACGTCCTGACTTTC. Its protein is CASNSGLSGANVLTF.

J is TRBJ2-7 and V is TRBV30, with TRBD1 identical over 7 bases. CDR1 and CDR2 (germline): GTSNPN, SVGIG (reference sequence). With V trimmed by 1 base and J by 9 bases, 15 bases remained unmatched. The CDR3 runs 15 residues. The CDR3 bases are TGTGCCTGGAGTGCCGGCCAGGGGGTCCCTTTAAGGCAGTACTTC. It codes for CAWSAGQGVPLRQYF.

The chain carries TRBV3-1 (or the pseudogene TRBV3-2) and TRBJ1-1; 8 nucleotides match TRBD1. The CDR3 consists of 14 residues. Germline V lookup: CDR1 LGHDT, CDR2 YNNKEL (reference sequence). V lost 5 bases, J lost 5 bases, and 7 bases stayed unmatched. CDR3 protein: CASSSTGGGTEAFF. CDR3 nucleotide sequence: TGTGCCAGCAGCTCAACAGGGGGGGGTACTGAAGCTTTCTTT.

The rearrangement uses TRBV7-9 and TRBJ1-1; D gene unclear. This CDR3 region has 13 residues. V lost 3 bases to trimming and J lost 11 bases, with 16 bases between them. From germline, CDR1 is SEHNR and CDR2 FQNEAQ (reference sequence). CDR3 sequence: CASSFNGGEYAFF. The CDR3 bases are TGTGCCAGCAGCTTTAACGGCGGGGAGTACGCTTTCTTT.

In nucleotides, the CDR3 is TGTGCCAGTAGTTGGAGAAAAGCGGGGGGGCTGAACAATGAGCAGTTCTTC. Amino acid sequence: CASSWRKAGGLNNEQFF. The chain combines TRBV19 with TRBJ2-1; TRBD2 agrees at 10 bases. V lost 5 bases, J lost 5 bases, and 12 bases stayed unmatched. Germline V lookup: CDR1 LNHDA, CDR2 SQIVND (reference sequence). The CDR3 is made up of 17 amino acids.

The gene calls are TRBV19 and TRBJ2-7, with D maybe TRBD2 (5 bases). There are 15 residues in the CDR3. Between the trimmed V and J ends, which lost 1 base and 3 bases, there was a span of 13 bases. CDR1 and CDR2 from the germline V gene are LNHDA and SQIVND (reference sequence). CDR3 sequence: CASSIGGMANYEQYF. The CDR3 DNA reads as TGTGCCAGTAGTATAGGAGGGATGGCAAACTACGAGCAGTACTTC.

V and J are TRBV30 and TRBJ1-1, with unresolved D. V lost 5 bases, J lost 0 bases, and 19 bases lay in between. CDR3 length: 16 amino acids. Germline V gives CDR1 GTSNPN, CDR2 SVGIG (reference sequence). The CDR3: CAWGSKAGSLNTEAFF. Written as DNA, the CDR3 is TGTGCCTGGGGGTCGAAGGCAGGATCCCTGAACACTGAAGCTTTCTTT.

This chain uses TRBV24-1 with TRBJ2-1, with 10 bases lining up with TRBD1. With V trimmed by 4 bases and J by 8 bases, 10 bases remained unmatched. Germline V lookup: CDR1 KGHDR, CDR2 SFDVKD. The CDR3 is 16 amino acids. CDR3 DNA sequence: TGTGCCACCAGTGACCCCGGGACAGGGGTTCTAGATGAGCAGTTCTTC. Its translation: CATSDPGTGVLDEQFF.

CDR3 amino acids: CASRTGVFDSPLHF. The CDR3 bases are TGTGCCAGTCGGACAGGGGTGTTTGATTCACCCCTCCACTTT. The chain is built from TRBV19 and TRBJ1-6; 9 bases are shared with TRBD1. The CDR3 runs 14 residues. CDR1 is LNHDA and CDR2 is SQIVND in the germline V gene (reference sequence). V lost 8 bases and J lost 8; bases outside the gene matches: 7.

The chain combines TRBV7-2 with TRBJ1-1; D is ambiguous. CDR1 is SGHTA, CDR2 FQGNSA, per germline. Trimming pared 3 bases from V and 1 base from J, leaving 6 bases between. The CDR3 has 13 residues. Here the CDR3 DNA reads TGTGCCAGCAGCTTCGGGAGGAACACTGAAGCTTTCTTT. Protein: CASSFGRNTEAFF.

The V and J genes are TRBV29-1 and TRBJ2-1; 8 nucleotides match TRBD2. The germline V gene encodes CDR1 SQVTM and CDR2 ANQGSEA. The CDR3 spans 14 residues. V was pared by 4 bases and J by 10 bases, with 12 bases of the junction left unmatched. Written as DNA, the CDR3 is TGCAGCGTTGTAGGACTAGCAGCTCGTAGGGAGCAGTTCTTC. This gives the protein CSVVGLAARREQFF.

This clone appeared a few times. The CDR3 loop is CASMEKSYGYTF. In nucleotides, the CDR3 is TGTGCCAGCATGGAGAAGAGCTATGGCTACACCTTC. The chain carries TRBV28 and TRBJ1-2, with D hard to call. The germline V gene encodes CDR1 MDHEN and CDR2 SYDVKM. The CDR3 has 12 residues. V was cut by 7 bases and J by 4 bases, with 10 bases left in between.

This sequence joins TRBV12-3 or TRBV12-4 and TRBJ1-5; no clear D. The CDR3 loop spans 11 amino acids. V gave up 2 bases and J gave up 9 bases, with 5 bases separating them. The CDR3: CASSLSGPQHF. In DNA, the CDR3 is TGTGCCAGCAGTTTATCAGGGCCCCAGCATTTT.

V and J are TRBV5-1 and TRBJ1-2; possibly TRBD1 for D (5 bases). Looked up from germline, CDR1 is SGHRS and CDR2 is YFSETQ. The CDR3 consists of 14 residues. The V and J ends lost 4 bases and 5 bases respectively, with 15 bases between them. CDR3 amino acids: CASSPGHGLYGYTF. The CDR3 nucleotides are TGCGCCAGCAGCCCCGGACACGGGCTGTATGGCTACACCTTC.

V and J are TRBV24-1 and TRBJ1-5, with TRBD1 matching 9 bases. Germline CDR1 KGHDR, CDR2 SFDVKD. V was pared by 4 bases and J by 5 bases, with 5 bases of the junction left unmatched. This CDR3 spans 15 amino acids. CDR3: CATSESTGGHQPQHF. The DNA for the CDR3 is TGTGCCACCAGTGAGTCGACAGGGGGACATCAGCCCCAGCATTTT.

The chain employs TRBV19 and TRBJ1-2; 10 positions match TRBD1. This CDR3 region has 17 residues. From germline, CDR1 is LNHDA and CDR2 SQIVND (reference sequence). V shed 3 bases and J 5 bases; nucleotides not matched to a gene: 12. CDR3 amino acids: CASSILGPTGGSYGYTF. CDR3 coding DNA: TGTGCCAGTAGTATTCTGGGCCCGACAGGGGGCTCGTATGGCTACACCTTC. Combining the CDR3 with reference TRBV19 and TRBJ1-2 gives the whole variable domain DGGITQSPKYLFRKEGQNVTLSCEQNLNHDAMYWYRQDPGQGLRLIYYSQIVNDFQKGDIAEGYSVSREKKESFPLTVTSAQKNPTAFYLCASSILGPTGGSYGYTFGSGTRLTVV.